This entry lists 21 T cell receptor beta chains sequenced from one sample in a study of Graves' ophthalmopathy and Graves' hyperthyroidism. Amplification targeted the TCR beta CDR3 regions, with RNA transcripts as the source material. RT-PCR was first run with HTBI primers, then multiplex PCR in a second round. TCRdb independently ran MiXCR on the multiplex PCR reads; one entry per CDR3 protein. The sample contains 200,000 to 250,000 distinct CDR3 sequences, 20% to 25% of which appear only once. Input material: peripheral blood. Receptors were obtained from a woman aged 50 to 60 with Graves' ophthalmopathy.

This clonotype has a count of ten or more. This sequence joins TRBV12-3 or TRBV12-4 and TRBJ1-5; D remains ambiguous. The CDR3 covers 12 residues. V was pared by 6 bases and J by 9 bases, with 12 bases between. The CDR3 DNA reads TGTGCCAGCAGCCAGCCACACCTGCCCCAGCATTTT. Translation: CASSQPHLPQHF.

This clonotype was seen ten or more times. V usage is TRBV12-3 or TRBV12-4 and J usage is TRBJ2-7; TRBD2 is a possible D gene (6 bases). The V end lost 2 bases, the J end lost 1 base, and 12 bases lay between the germline ends. This CDR3 has 15 amino acids. The CDR3 loop reads CASSLRRAGSYEQYF. The CDR3, as DNA: TGTGCCAGCAGTTTACGGAGGGCCGGATCCTACGAGCAGTACTTC.

There are many counts of this clonotype. The chain is built from TRBV11-2 and TRBJ2-5; 7 nucleotides match TRBD1. V lost 4 bases and J lost 5; bases outside the gene matches: 7. The germline V gene encodes CDR1 SGHAT and CDR2 FQNNGV. This CDR3 region has 14 residues. CDR3 in amino acids: CASSSDRWEETQYF. For the CDR3, the DNA is TGTGCCAGCAGCTCGGACAGGTGGGAGGAGACCCAGTACTTC.

This clonotype was counted at least ten times. The chain carries TRBV5-1 and TRBJ2-7, with 11 bases identical to TRBD2. This CDR3 comprises 14 residues. CDR1 is SGHRS and CDR2 is YFSETQ in the germline V gene. CDR3 nucleotides: TGCACCGGCAACGTAGCGGGAGGGTCCTACGAGCAGTACTTC. It specifies CTGNVAGGSYEQYF.

This clonotype was seen repeatedly, ten times or more. The chain employs TRBV24-1 and TRBJ2-2, with D perhaps assigned TRBD1 or TRBD2 (6 bases each). The V end was cut by 3 bases, the J end by 1 base, with 11 bases between. This CDR3 comprises 16 residues. The germline gives CDR1 KGHDR, CDR2 SFDVKD. The CDR3 DNA reads as TGTGCCACCAGTGATCCTAAGGGGGGGAACACCGGGGAGCTGTTTTTT. Protein: CATSDPKGGNTGELFF.

This clonotype was observed a few times. This chain uses TRBV27 with TRBJ1-6, with no clear D. Per the germline V gene, CDR1 is MNHEY and CDR2 is SMNVEV (reference sequence). The germline V and J ends were trimmed by 5 bases and 6 bases, with 14 bases remaining between them. This CDR3 comprises 15 residues. The CDR3 sequence is CASSNQRDGNSPLHF. CDR3 DNA sequence: TGTGCCAGCAGTAACCAGAGGGATGGTAATTCACCCCTCCACTTT.

There are many counts of this clonotype. The chain is built from TRBV12-3 or TRBV12-4 and TRBJ2-7; 9 nucleotides line up with TRBD2. After removal of 4 bases from V and 3 bases from J, the junction contained 10 bases not matched to a gene. The CDR3 has 16 residues. CDR3 coding DNA: TGTGCCAGCAGTTCCCGGTGGACTAGCGAGGGCTACGAGCAGTACTTC. It encodes CASSSRWTSEGYEQYF.

This clonotype appeared many times. The CDR3 does not close with the conserved phenylalanine or tryptophan, likely indicating a read error. Because the CDR3's place on the DNA is in doubt, the DNA is left out and the CDR3 is given as listed by TCRdb. The chain joins TRBV2 to TRBJ2-7; the table assigns TRBD1, which was not confirmed against the DNA. Inclusive of both ends, the CDR3 amounts to 11 amino acids. CDR1 is SNHLY and CDR2 is FYNNEI in the germline V gene. The CDR3 spells CASRLGQGLAL.

There are many counts of this clonotype. The rearrangement joins TRBV6-2 or TRBV6-3 to TRBJ1-2; 7 nucleotides agree with TRBD1. J was trimmed by 2 bases and V by 5 bases; bases with no gene match: 2. From germline, CDR1 is MNHEY and CDR2 SVGEGT. This CDR3 region has 13 residues. CDR3 residues: CASSTTGNYGYTF. The CDR3 DNA reads as TGTGCCAGCAGTACGACAGGGAACTATGGCTACACCTTC.

This clonotype was counted ten times or more. The rearrangement uses TRBV12-3 or TRBV12-4 and TRBJ2-5; maybe TRBD1 (7 bases). This CDR3 region has 14 residues. V lost 9 bases to trimming and J lost 4 bases, with 18 bases between them. The CDR3 loop is CASKSGRGVETQYF. The DNA for the CDR3 is TGTGCCAGTAAAAGTGGCAGGGGGGTAGAGACCCAGTACTTC.

This clonotype appeared a single time. V usage is TRBV20-1 and J usage is TRBJ2-7; D is possibly TRBD1 (6 bases). The V end lost 6 bases, the J end lost 2 bases, and 17 bases lay between the germline ends. The CDR3 is made up of 14 amino acids. The germline CDR1 and CDR2 sequences are DFQATT and SNEGSKA (reference sequence). The CDR3 sequence is CSAGTGYATYEQYF. The DNA of the CDR3 is TGCAGTGCCGGTACAGGGTACGCGACCTACGAGCAGTACTTC.

This clonotype was picked up many times. The chain employs TRBV30 and TRBJ1-2; 7 bases align to TRBD1. Trimming cost V 0 bases and J 8 bases; bases outside gene matches: 6. Germline-derived CDR1 and CDR2 are GTSNPN and SVGIG (reference sequence). The CDR3 sequence is 13 residues long. The CDR3 is CAWSVKGAQGYTF. As DNA, the CDR3 is TGTGCCTGGAGTGTTAAGGGGGCGCAGGGCTACACCTTC.

Many counts were recorded for this clonotype. This sequence joins TRBV20-1 and TRBJ2-5; 9 bases agree with TRBD2. The J segment lost 7 bases and the V segment lost 5 bases, leaving 14 bases of the junction unmatched. Germline V lookup: CDR1 DFQATT, CDR2 SNEGSKA (reference sequence). The CDR3 sequence is 15 residues long. CDR3 nucleotide sequence: TGCAGTGCTGGGCCGACTAGCGGCCTCGGGGGGACCCAGTACTTC. Translating it yields CSAGPTSGLGGTQYF.

This clonotype has a count of ten or more. The chain is built from TRBV11-2 and TRBJ1-1; D possibly corresponds to TRBD1 (5 bases). Trimming cost V 1 base and J 6 bases, with 15 bases left between them. Per germline, CDR1 SGHAT and CDR2 FQNNGV. The CDR3 runs 15 residues. CDR3 protein: CASSLVRGSDPEAFF. The CDR3, as DNA: TGTGCCAGCAGCTTAGTACGGGGGAGCGACCCTGAAGCTTTCTTT.

On this clonotype: One junction end does not reproduce the germline sequence, and a read error may be involved. The V call is TRBV12-3 or TRBV12-4, the J call TRBJ2-5, with D tentatively TRBD2 (5 bases). This CDR3 has 16 amino acids. CDR3 in amino acids: CASSFCLAAVTETQYF. Written as DNA, the CDR3 is TGTGCCAGCAGTTTCTGTCTTGCAGCGGTAACAGAGACACAGTACTTC.

Here the CDR3 DNA reads TGTGCCAGCAGCTTAAGTAGGGCACATTCGGCTTTCTTT. This gives the protein CASSLSRAHSAFF. The chain links TRBV7-6 to TRBJ1-1; D is uncertain. CDR1 is SGHVS, CDR2 FNYEAQ, per germline. With 2 bases removed from V and 11 bases from J, the gap between germline ends came to 15 bases. The CDR3 sequence is 13 residues long.

The V gene is TRBV11-2, the J gene TRBJ1-1; 9 bases map to TRBD1. The CDR3 contains 19 residues. Germline CDR1 and CDR2: SGHAT and FQNNGV. Trimming removed 5 bases from V and 3 bases from J; junction bases left unmatched: 19. Here the CDR3 DNA reads TGTGCCAGCAGCCCATCCACCCTTGGGACAGGGTCCCGCCACACTGAAGCTTTCTTT. Protein: CASSPSTLGTGSRHTEAFF.

The chain links TRBV12-3 or TRBV12-4 to TRBJ2-7; D perhaps matches TRBD2 (6 bases). CDR3 length: 15 amino acids. With 10 bases removed from V and 1 base from J, the gap between germline ends came to 20 bases. Here the CDR3 DNA reads TGTGCCATCACCCACGGGGGAGTGGGGTCCTACGAGCAGTACTTC. Translation: CAITHGGVGSYEQYF.

The table lists this clonotype with a few counts. V and J are TRBV18 and TRBJ2-5, with a weak D call TRBD2 (6 bases). Germline CDR1 is KGHSH and CDR2 is LQKENI. V was shortened by 2 bases and J by 2 bases, with 12 bases between the two germline ends. The CDR3 sequence is 15 residues long. Here the CDR3 reads CASSPGEALQETQYF. The CDR3, as DNA: TGTGCCAGCTCACCAGGGGAGGCCCTGCAAGAGACCCAGTACTTC.

This chain uses TRBV27 with TRBJ2-7, with TRBD2 identical over 7 bases. Germline lookup yields CDR1 MNHEY and CDR2 SMNVEV (reference sequence). This CDR3 region has 13 residues. The ends lost 4 bases at V and 7 bases at J; junction bases unmatched: 7. The CDR3 region has the DNA TGTGCCAGCAGTTCGGGACTATTTTATGAGCAGTACTTC. It translates to CASSSGLFYEQYF.

In its sample, this clonotype was seen many times. The CDR3 is CSATRGGQRAYEQYF. CDR3 sequence (DNA): TGCAGTGCTACAAGGGGGGGGCAGAGGGCCTACGAGCAGTACTTC. This chain joins TRBV20-1 and TRBJ2-7, with D tentatively TRBD2 (7 bases). The CDR3 is made up of 15 amino acids. Germline CDR1 is DFQATT and CDR2 is SNEGSKA (reference sequence). Trimming cost V 4 bases and J 2 bases, with 18 bases left between them.